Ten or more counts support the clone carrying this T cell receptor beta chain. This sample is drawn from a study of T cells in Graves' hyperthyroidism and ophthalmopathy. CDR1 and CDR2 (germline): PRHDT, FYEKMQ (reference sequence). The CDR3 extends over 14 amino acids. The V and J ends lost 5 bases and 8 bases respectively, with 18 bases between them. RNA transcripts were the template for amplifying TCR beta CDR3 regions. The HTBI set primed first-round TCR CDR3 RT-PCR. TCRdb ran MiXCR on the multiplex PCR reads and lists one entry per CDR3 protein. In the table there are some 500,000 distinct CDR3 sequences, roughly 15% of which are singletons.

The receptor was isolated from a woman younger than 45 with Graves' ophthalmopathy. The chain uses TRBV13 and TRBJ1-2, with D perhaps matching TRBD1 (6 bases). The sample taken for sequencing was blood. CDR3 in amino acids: CASSHRQASRGYTF. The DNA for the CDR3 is TGTGCCAGCAGCCACCGACAGGCGTCGCGGGGCTACACCTTC.